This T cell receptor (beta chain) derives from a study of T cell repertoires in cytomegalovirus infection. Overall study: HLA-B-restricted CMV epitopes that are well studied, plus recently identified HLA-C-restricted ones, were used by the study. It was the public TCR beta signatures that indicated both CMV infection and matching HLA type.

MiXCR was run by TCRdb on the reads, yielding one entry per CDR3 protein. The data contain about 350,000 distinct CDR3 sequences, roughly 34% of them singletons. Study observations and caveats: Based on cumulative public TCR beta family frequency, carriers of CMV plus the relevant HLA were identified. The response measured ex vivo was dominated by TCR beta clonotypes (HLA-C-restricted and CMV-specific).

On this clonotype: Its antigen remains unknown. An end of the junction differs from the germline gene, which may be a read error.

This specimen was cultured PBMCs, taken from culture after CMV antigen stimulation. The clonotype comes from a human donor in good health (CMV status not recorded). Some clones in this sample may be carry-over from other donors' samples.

Here the CDR3 reads CANSLDRRGLGQPQHF. Here the CDR3 DNA reads TGTGCCAACAGCTTAGACAGGCGAGGGTTAGGTCAGCCCCAGCATTTT. The chain joins TRBV7-8 to TRBJ1-5; perhaps TRBD1 as D (6 bases). This CDR3 is built from 16 residues. Germline lookup yields CDR1 SGHVS and CDR2 FQNEAQ. Using reference TRBV7-8 and TRBJ1-5 for the parts outside the CDR3, the full variable domain is GAGVSQSPRYKVAKRGQDVALRCDPISGHVSLFWYQQALGQGPEFLTYFQNEAQLDKSGLPSDRFFAERPEGSVSTLKIQRTQQEDSAVYLCANSLDRRGLGQPQHFGDGTRLSIL.